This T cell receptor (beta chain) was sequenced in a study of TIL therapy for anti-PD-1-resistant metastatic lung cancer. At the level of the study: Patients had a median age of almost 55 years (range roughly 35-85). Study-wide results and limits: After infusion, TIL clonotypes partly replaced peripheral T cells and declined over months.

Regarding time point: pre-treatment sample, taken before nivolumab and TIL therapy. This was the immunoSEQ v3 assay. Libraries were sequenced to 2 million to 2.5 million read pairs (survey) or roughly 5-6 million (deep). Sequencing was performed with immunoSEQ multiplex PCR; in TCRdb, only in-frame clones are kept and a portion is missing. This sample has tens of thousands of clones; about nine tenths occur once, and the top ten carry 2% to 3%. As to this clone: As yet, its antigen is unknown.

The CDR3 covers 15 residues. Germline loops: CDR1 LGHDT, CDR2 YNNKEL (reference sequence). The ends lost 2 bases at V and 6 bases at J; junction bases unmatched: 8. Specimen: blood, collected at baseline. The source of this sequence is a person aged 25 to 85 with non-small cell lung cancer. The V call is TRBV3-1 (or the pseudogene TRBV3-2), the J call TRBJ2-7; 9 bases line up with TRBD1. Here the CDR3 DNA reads TGTGCCAGCAGCCAACCCGGGACAGGGCGGTTCGAGCAGTACTTC. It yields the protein CASSQPGTGRFEQYF.